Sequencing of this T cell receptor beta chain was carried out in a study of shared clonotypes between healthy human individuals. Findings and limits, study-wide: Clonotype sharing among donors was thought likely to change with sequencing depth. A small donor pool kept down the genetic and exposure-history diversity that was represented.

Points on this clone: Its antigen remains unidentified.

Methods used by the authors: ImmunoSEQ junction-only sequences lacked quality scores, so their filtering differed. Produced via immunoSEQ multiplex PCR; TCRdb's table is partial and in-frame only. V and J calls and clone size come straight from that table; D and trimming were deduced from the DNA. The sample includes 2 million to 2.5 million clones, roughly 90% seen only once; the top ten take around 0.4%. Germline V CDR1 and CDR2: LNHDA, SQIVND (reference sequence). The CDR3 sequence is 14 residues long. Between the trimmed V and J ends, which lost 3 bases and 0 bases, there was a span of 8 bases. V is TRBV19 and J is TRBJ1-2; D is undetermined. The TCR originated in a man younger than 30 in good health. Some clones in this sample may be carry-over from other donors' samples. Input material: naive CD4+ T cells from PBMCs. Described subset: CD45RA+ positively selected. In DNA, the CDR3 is TGTGCCAGTAGTATGTCCCCGACTAACTATGGCTACACCTTC. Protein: CASSMSPTNYGYTF. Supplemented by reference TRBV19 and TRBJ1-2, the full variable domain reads DGGITQSPKYLFRKEGQNVTLSCEQNLNHDAMYWYRQDPGQGLRLIYYSQIVNDFQKGDIAEGYSVSREKKESFPLTVTSAQKNPTAFYLCASSMSPTNYGYTFGSGTRLTVV.